One and the same sample provided the 15 T cell receptor beta chains below, sequenced in a study of blood T cell repertoires in COVID-19 (dated by TCRdb to 2020 to 2022). Libraries came from the immunoSEQ multiplex PCR assay. As stored in TCRdb, this immuneACCESS dataset retains in-frame rearrangements with V and J assigned. A fraction of the clones does not appear; measured against another copy, unresolved V genes explain less than half of the discrepancy, and the remainder lacks a known reason. This sample is represented by around 42,000 clones; approximately 88% of them were singletons. Approximately 3.3% of the sample lies in the top ten. Sequenced material: peripheral blood. All receptors come from a human donor in a cohort sampled during active COVID-19.

The V gene is TRBV30, the J gene TRBJ1-5; D unresolved. This CDR3 region has 15 residues. The germline V gene has CDR1 GTSNPN and CDR2 SVGIG (reference sequence). The V end was cut by 3 bases, the J end by 0 bases, with 12 bases between. CDR3 in amino acids: CAWRSGDYSNQPQHF. CDR3 in DNA: TGTGCCTGGAGGAGCGGGGATTATAGCAATCAGCCCCAGCATTTT.

The V and J genes are TRBV6-5 and TRBJ2-7, with a possible D match to TRBD2 (5 bases). With 5 bases removed from V and 5 bases from J, the gap between germline ends came to 16 bases. The CDR3 runs to 14 residues. Looked up from germline, CDR1 is MNHEY and CDR2 is SVGAGI. The CDR3 spells CASSHGPPGNEQYF. CDR3 bases: TGTGCCAGCAGTCACGGGCCCCCGGGGAACGAGCAGTACTTC.

The J gene is TRBJ1-1, the V gene TRBV5-4; 8 bases align to TRBD1. The CDR3 runs 19 residues. Germline CDR1 is SGHNT and CDR2 is YYREEE (reference sequence). Unmatched junction bases numbered 14, after V lost 0 bases and J lost 1 base. CDR3 loop: CASSLGGTTTGVGNTEAFF. The CDR3 DNA is TGTGCCAGCAGCTTGGGTGGTACTACGACAGGGGTTGGGAACACTGAAGCTTTCTTT.

The chain combines TRBV6-1 with TRBJ2-2, with a weak D call TRBD2 (5 bases). The CDR3 has 16 residues. V dropped 3 bases and J dropped 4 bases, with 15 bases sitting between them. Germline CDR1 MNHNS, CDR2 SASEGT. CDR3 protein: CASSDPRGSGTGELFF. CDR3 nucleotides: TGTGCCAGCAGTGACCCACGCGGGTCAGGCACCGGGGAGCTGTTTTTT.

This clone showed up just once. This rearrangement joins TRBV2 to TRBJ2-3; 7 bases are shared with TRBD2. The CDR3 is made up of 13 amino acids. The V and J ends lost 11 bases and 4 bases, in that order; junction bases with no gene match: 9. From germline, CDR1 is SNHLY and CDR2 FYNNEI. The CDR3 DNA reads as TGTGCCGGAAGAGGACTAGGGGCAGATACGCAGTATTTT. This codes for CAGRGLGADTQYF.

This clone is a singleton in its sample. The V gene is TRBV7-2, the J gene TRBJ1-1; TRBD1 agrees at 7 bases. CDR1 is SGHTA, CDR2 FQGNSA, per germline. J gave up 5 bases and V 8 bases, and 11 bases lay outside the gene matches. This CDR3 comprises 14 residues. The CDR3 loop is CASGNRGEVTEAFF. The CDR3 bases are TGTGCCAGCGGAAACAGGGGTGAGGTAACTGAAGCTTTCTTT.

The V gene is TRBV9, the J gene TRBJ2-4, with D unclear. The CDR3 spans 15 residues. The ends were cut back, 0 bases at V and 2 bases at J, with 9 bases in the middle. CDR1 and CDR2 from the germline V gene are SGDLS and YYNGEE. CDR3 residues: CASSVDGLPKNIQYF. The CDR3 DNA reads TGTGCCAGCAGCGTAGACGGTTTGCCCAAAAACATTCAGTACTTC.

This clone was found once. This CDR3 is also generated by other DNA sequences in the sample. The chain carries TRBV2 and TRBJ1-5; D is uncertain. V was shortened by 6 bases and J by 6 bases, with 18 bases between the two germline ends. Germline-derived CDR1 and CDR2 are SNHLY and FYNNEI. This CDR3 comprises 15 residues. The CDR3 DNA follows: TGTGCCAGCAGGCTCGAAGACCTACGGGGTCAGCCCCAGCATTTT. Protein sequence: CASRLEDLRGQPQHF.

The CDR3 sequence is CASSYRLTGETEAFF. CDR3 DNA sequence: TGTGCCAGCAGTTACCGGCTCACAGGTGAAACTGAAGCTTTCTTT. The rearrangement joins TRBV28 to TRBJ1-1; possibly TRBD1 for D (5 bases). There are 15 residues in the CDR3. Trimming stripped 4 bases from V and 5 bases from J, with 17 bases between. Germline loops: CDR1 MDHEN, CDR2 SYDVKM.

V usage is TRBV4-3 and J usage is TRBJ1-2; TRBD1 aligns across 7 bases. Germline CDR1 reads LGHNA; CDR2 reads YSLEER. The CDR3 is made up of 15 amino acids. V lost 1 base to trimming and J lost 2 bases; unmatched junction nucleotides: 4. The CDR3 DNA is TGCGCCAGCAGCCAAGCTCCAGGGGGGAACTATGGCTACACCTTC. Its translation is CASSQAPGGNYGYTF.

This clone was found once. This sequence joins TRBV4-2 and TRBJ2-7; TRBD1 matches 11 bases. CDR3 size: 15 residues. With V trimmed by 0 bases and J by 7 bases, 5 bases remained unmatched. Germline V gene sequence: CDR1 LGHNA, CDR2 YNFKEQ. The CDR3 DNA reads TGTGCCAGCAGCCAAGAGGGGACAGGGGGGAGAGAGCAGTACTTC. As protein: CASSQEGTGGREQYF.

Turning to this clone: The sample has other DNA sequences that encode this CDR3 too. The chain couples TRBV18 to TRBJ1-2, with D perhaps TRBD1 (6 bases). The CDR3 extends over 13 amino acids. Between the trimmed V and J ends, which lost 3 bases and 4 bases, there was a span of 9 bases. Germline CDR1 and CDR2: KGHSH and LQKENI. The CDR3 sequence: CASSPEQGYGYTF. The CDR3 nucleotides are TGTGCCAGCTCACCCGAACAGGGCTATGGCTACACCTTC.

The chain uses TRBV19 and TRBJ2-1; D uncertain. Germline lookup yields CDR1 LNHDA and CDR2 SQIVND (reference sequence). This CDR3 is 12 amino acids long. Trimming pared 3 bases from V and 4 bases from J, leaving 4 bases between. CDR3 region: CASSILYNEQFF. Here the CDR3 DNA reads TGTGCCAGTAGTATTCTTTACAATGAGCAGTTCTTC. Looking up the rest from reference TRBV19 and TRBJ2-1 gives the full variable domain: DGGITQSPKYLFRKEGQNVTLSCEQNLNHDAMYWYRQDPGQGLRLIYYSQIVNDFQKGDIAEGYSVSREKKESFPLTVTSAQKNPTAFYLCASSILYNEQFFGPGTRLTVL.

The chain combines TRBV11-2 with TRBJ2-1, with D possibly TRBD2 on 5 matching bases. Germline V lookup: CDR1 SGHAT, CDR2 FQNNGV. This CDR3 is built from 18 residues. Trimming stripped 3 bases from V and 0 bases from J, with 18 bases between. The CDR3 DNA is TGTGCCAGCAGCTTGAGGGTAGGGCTGATGAGCTCCTACAATGAGCAGTTCTTC. It specifies CASSLRVGLMSSYNEQFF.

J is TRBJ2-1 and V is TRBV18; TRBD1 aligns across 8 bases. The CDR3 length is 15 residues. The V gene's germline CDR1 is KGHSH and CDR2 LQKENI. V dropped 3 bases and J dropped 3; count of bases not matched to a gene: 4. The CDR3, as DNA: TGTGCCAGCTCACCTTTAGGACAGGGCTACAATGAGCAGTTCTTC. Encoded protein: CASSPLGQGYNEQFF.